This T cell receptor beta chain derives from a study of tumor-infiltrating lymphocytes in primary liver carcinoma. The CDR3 runs 14 residues. CDR1 is SNHLY and CDR2 is FYNNEI in the germline V gene. Investigators took RNA and DNA out together from 20-30 mg of unsorted bulk tissue. The input was 450 to 550 ng total RNA; TCR beta cDNA was made from it with a constant-region primer. Each TCR beta library was derived from three nested multiplex PCR rounds that employed slightly modified ARM-PCR. The study ran its first two PCR rounds for around 10 cycles each, using TRBV1-TRBV30 forward primers and a C-beta reverse primer. In TCRdb, the multiplex PCR reads were re-called with MiXCR into one record per CDR3 protein. The data contain about 99,000 distinct CDR3 sequences, 69% of them singletons. The study, taken as a whole, reports: Just around 7-24% of top clones spanned all five tumor regions.

A word on this clonotype: Its antigen is undetermined. A read error may account for a junction end that differs from germline.

Sequencing used liver tumor tissue from sampling region 5. The subset: tumor region T5, tumor centre. The sequence was obtained from a woman aged 55-70 years with primary liver carcinoma and hepatitis B virus infection. The chain is built from TRBV2 and TRBJ2-3; D is ambiguous. CDR3 residues: CTSSRDLGTDTQYF. In DNA form, the CDR3 reads TGTACCAGCAGCCGTGACTTGGGGACAGATACGCAGTATTTT.